The sequence of this T cell receptor (beta chain) was determined in a study of PD-1 blockade in classical Hodgkin lymphoma. In the case of this clone: Its matching antigen is unknown.

This CDR3 comprises 13 residues. From germline, CDR1 is SNHLY and CDR2 FYNNEI. The V end lost 6 bases, the J end lost 5 bases, and 13 bases lay between the germline ends. Indicated time point: cycle 4 day 1 (C4D1), after around six weeks of nivolumab. All trial patients relapsed after autologous stem cell transplantation. Thawed PBMCs were the source of CD4+ T cells, purified by magnetic negative selection. Complete response, partial response or progressive disease was each patient's best response. Profiled with immunoSEQ multiplex PCR; TCRdb holds only in-frame clones, not every one. The sample consists of some 30,000 clones, roughly 90% of them appearing once. Study conclusions and caveats: The study reported lower baseline TCR diversity in newly diagnosed patients than in healthy donors. Complete responders matched newly diagnosed patients in baseline diversity. Patients starting nivolumab under 1 year after ASCT were excluded.

The chain employs TRBV2 and TRBJ1-1; D possibly corresponds to TRBD1 (5 bases). This TCR was sampled from a human donor with classical Hodgkin lymphoma. Specimen: CD4+ T cells from blood, collected before the fourth cycle of nivolumab. CDR3 in amino acids: CASSQQVFTEAFF. The CDR3 region has the DNA TGTGCCAGCAGCCAACAGGTTTTTACTGAAGCTTTCTTT.